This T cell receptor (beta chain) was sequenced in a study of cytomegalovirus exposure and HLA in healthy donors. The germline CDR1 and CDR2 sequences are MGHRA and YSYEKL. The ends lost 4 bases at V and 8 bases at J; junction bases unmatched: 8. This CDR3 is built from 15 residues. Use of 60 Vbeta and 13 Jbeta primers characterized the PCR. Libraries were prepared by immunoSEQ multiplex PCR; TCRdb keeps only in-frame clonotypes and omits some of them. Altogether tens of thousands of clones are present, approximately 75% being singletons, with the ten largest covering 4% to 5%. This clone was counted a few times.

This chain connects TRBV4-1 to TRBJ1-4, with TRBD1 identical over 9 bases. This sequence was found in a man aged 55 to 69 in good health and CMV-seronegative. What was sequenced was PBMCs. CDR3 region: CASSRLQGADEKLFF. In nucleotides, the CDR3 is TGCGCCAGCAGCCGGCTACAGGGGGCGGACGAAAAACTGTTTTTT.